This T cell receptor beta chain emerged from a study of PD-L1 blockade in urothelial cancer. Study-level background: Samples of blood were analyzed 3 weeks (second dose) and 6 weeks after treatment start. Specimens of blood held a median count of about 150,000 T cells.

Spiked synthetic TCR analogs estimated absolute template abundance per PCR. TCRdb's table, derived via immunoSEQ multiplex PCR, lists solely in-frame clones and lacks some. This table holds more than 75,000 clones, 90% found once. Turning to this clone: What it binds is not known.

Findings of the study overall: Durable-benefit patients showed greater tumor-associated blood clone expansion at 3 weeks.

V was trimmed by 5 bases and J by 2 bases, leaving 21 bases between them. The CDR3 has 17 amino acids. The germline V gene has CDR1 MDHEN and CDR2 SYDVKM. The J gene is TRBJ1-2, the V gene TRBV28; D is perhaps TRBD1 (6 bases). Sequences were derived from PBMCs, sampled around atezolizumab (anti-PD-L1) treatment. The receptor was derived from a man aged 55 to 70 with urothelial cancer. Here the CDR3 reads CASSPPGTPKTNYGYTF. The CDR3 bases are TGTGCCAGCAGTCCCCCCGGGACACCAAAAACCAACTATGGCTACACCTTC.